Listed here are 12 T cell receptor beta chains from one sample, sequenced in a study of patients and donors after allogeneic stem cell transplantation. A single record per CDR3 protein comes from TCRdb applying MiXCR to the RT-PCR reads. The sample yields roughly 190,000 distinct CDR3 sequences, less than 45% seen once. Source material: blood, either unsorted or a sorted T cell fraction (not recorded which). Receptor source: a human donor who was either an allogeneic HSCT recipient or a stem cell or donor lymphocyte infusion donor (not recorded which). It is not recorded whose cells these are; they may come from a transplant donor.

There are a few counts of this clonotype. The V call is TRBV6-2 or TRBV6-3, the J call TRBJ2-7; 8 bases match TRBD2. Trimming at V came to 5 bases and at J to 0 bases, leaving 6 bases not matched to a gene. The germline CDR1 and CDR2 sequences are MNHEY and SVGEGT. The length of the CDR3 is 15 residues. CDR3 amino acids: CASSILAAVSYEQYF. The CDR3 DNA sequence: TGTGCCAGCAGTATACTAGCGGCCGTCTCCTACGAGCAGTACTTC.

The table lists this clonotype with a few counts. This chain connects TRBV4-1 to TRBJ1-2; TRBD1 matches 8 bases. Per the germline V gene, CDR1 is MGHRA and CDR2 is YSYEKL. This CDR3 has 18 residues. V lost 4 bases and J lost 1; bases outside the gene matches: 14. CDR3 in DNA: TGCGCCAGCAGCCTCGTGGTCGCAGGGGGCCTAAATAACTATGGCTACACCTTC. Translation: CASSLVVAGGLNNYGYTF.

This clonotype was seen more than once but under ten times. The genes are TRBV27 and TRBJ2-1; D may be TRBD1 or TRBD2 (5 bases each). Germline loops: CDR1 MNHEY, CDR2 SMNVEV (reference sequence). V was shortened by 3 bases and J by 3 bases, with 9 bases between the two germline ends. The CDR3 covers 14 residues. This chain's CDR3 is CASSLGTSYNEQFF. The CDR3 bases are TGTGCCAGCAGTTTGGGGACCAGCTACAATGAGCAGTTCTTC.

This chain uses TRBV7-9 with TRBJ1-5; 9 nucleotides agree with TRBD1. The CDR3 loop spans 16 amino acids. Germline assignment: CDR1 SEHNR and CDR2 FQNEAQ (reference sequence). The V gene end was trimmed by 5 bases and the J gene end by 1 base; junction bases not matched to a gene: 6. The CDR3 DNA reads TGTGCCAGCAGCCCGGGGGACAGGGCAAGCAATCAGCCCCAGCATTTT. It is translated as CASSPGDRASNQPQHF.

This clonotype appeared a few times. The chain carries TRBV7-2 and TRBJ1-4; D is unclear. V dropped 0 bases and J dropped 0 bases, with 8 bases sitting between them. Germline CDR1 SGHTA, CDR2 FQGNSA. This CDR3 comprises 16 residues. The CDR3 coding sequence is TGTGCCAGCAGCTTAGCGCGCGGGGCAACTAATGAAAAACTGTTTTTT. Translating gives CASSLARGATNEKLFF.

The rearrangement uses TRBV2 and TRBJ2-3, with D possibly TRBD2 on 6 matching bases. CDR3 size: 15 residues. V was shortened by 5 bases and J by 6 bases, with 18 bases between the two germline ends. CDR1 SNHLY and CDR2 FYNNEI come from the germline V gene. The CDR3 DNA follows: TGTGCCAGCAGTTACAGCGGGCTATCCGGGGATACGCAGTATTTT. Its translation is CASSYSGLSGDTQYF.

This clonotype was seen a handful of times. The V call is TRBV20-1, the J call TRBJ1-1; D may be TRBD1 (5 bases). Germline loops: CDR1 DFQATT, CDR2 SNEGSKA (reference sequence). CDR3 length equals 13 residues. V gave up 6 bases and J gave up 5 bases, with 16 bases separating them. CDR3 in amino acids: CSARDRVRTEAFF. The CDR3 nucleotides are TGCAGTGCCCGGGACCGGGTTAGGACTGAAGCTTTCTTT.

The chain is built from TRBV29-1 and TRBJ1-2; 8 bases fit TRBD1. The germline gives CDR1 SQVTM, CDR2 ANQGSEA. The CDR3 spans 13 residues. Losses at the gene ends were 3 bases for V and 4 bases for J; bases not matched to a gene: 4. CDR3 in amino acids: CSVEDRATYGYTF. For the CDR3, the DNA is TGCAGCGTTGAGGACAGGGCAACCTATGGCTACACCTTC. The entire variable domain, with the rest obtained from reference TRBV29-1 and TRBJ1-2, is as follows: SAVISQKPSRDICQRGTSLTIQCQVDSQVTMMFWYRQQPGQSLTLIATANQGSEATYESGFVIDKFPISRPNLTFSTLTVSNMSPEDSSIYLCSVEDRATYGYTFGSGTRLTVV.

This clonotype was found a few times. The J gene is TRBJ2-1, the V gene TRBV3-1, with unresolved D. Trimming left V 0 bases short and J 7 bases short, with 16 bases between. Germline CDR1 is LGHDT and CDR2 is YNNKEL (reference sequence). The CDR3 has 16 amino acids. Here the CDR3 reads CASSQEAKGPRNEQFF. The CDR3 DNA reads TGTGCCAGCAGCCAAGAAGCTAAAGGGCCGAGGAATGAGCAGTTCTTC.

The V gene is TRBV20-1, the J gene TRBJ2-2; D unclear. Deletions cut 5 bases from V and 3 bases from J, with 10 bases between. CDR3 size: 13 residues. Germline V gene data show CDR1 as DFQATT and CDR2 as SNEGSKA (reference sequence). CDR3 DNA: TGCAGTGCTGAGGCCTTTCACACCGGGGAGCTGTTTTTT. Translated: CSAEAFHTGELFF.

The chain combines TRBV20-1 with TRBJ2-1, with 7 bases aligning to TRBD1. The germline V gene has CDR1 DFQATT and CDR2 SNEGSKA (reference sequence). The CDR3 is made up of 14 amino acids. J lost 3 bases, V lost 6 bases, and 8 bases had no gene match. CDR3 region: CSARDSLFYNEQFF. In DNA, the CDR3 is TGCAGTGCGAGGGACAGTCTCTTCTACAATGAGCAGTTCTTC.

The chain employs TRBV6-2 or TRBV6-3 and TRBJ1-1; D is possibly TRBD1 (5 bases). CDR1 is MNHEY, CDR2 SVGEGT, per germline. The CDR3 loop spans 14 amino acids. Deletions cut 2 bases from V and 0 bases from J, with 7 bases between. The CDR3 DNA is TGTGCCAGCAGTTACGAGGGGATGAACACTGAAGCTTTCTTT. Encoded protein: CASSYEGMNTEAFF.